The T cell receptor beta chain under discussion was sequenced for a study of glioma-infiltrating T cells. Study outcomes and limitations: Gliomas, especially low-grade, showed above-expected tissue-blood divergence; non-neoplastic patients showed below.

This clonotype was observed at least ten times. Its specificity is not known. CDR3 length: 19 amino acids. V dropped 4 bases and J dropped 0; count of bases not matched to a gene: 15. Germline loops: CDR1 DFQATT, CDR2 SNEGSKA (reference sequence). The iRepertoire nested amplicon-rescue multiplex PCR amplified TCR alpha and beta CDR3s from RNA. One-step reverse transcription and amplification started from approximately 100-400 ng of tissue mRNA or PBMC total RNA. TCRdb re-analysed the multiplex PCR reads in MiXCR, keeping a single row per CDR3 protein. The table shows 150,000 to 200,000 distinct CDR3 sequences, with roughly a third occurring only once.

Sequenced: glioma tissue, nonneoplastic brain tissue, or PBMCs (not recorded which). The chain links TRBV20-1 to TRBJ2-1; TRBD2 agrees at 10 bases. The receptor was derived from a human donor with low-grade glioma or glioblastoma, undergoing nonglioma brain surgery, or in good health (not recorded which). Here the CDR3 DNA reads TGCAGTGCTATCTCGTGGACTAGCGGACAAGAAAGCTCCTACAATGAGCAGTTCTTC. It translates to CSAISWTSGQESSYNEQFF.